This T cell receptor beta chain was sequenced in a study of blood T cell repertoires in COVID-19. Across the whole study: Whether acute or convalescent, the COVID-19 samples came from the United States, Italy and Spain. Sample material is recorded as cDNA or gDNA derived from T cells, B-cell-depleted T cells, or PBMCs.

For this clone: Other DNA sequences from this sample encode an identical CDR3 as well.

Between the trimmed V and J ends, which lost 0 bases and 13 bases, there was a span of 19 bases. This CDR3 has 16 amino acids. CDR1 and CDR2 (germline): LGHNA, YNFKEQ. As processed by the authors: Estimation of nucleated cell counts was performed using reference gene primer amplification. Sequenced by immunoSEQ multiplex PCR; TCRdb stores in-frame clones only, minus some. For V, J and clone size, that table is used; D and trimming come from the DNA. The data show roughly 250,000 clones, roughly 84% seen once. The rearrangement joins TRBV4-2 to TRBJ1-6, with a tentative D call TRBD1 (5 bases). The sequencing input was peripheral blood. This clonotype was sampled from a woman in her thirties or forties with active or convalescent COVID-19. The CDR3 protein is CASSQDSSRVQSPLHF. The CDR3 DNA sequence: TGTGCCAGCAGCCAAGATTCCAGCAGGGTGCAGTCGCCCCTCCACTTT.